This T cell receptor (beta chain) came from a study of blood T cell repertoires in COVID-19. Study as a whole: Sample material is recorded as cDNA or gDNA derived from T cells, B-cell-depleted T cells, or PBMCs.

Per the authors' pipeline: By means of reference gene primer amplification, nucleated cell counts were estimated. Assay used: immunoSEQ multiplex PCR; TCRdb lists only in-frame clones, some missing. V and J calls and clone size are those listed in that table; D and trimming were worked out from the DNA. The sample records more than 90,000 clones, around nine tenths being singletons. The CDR3 length is 14 residues. From germline, CDR1 is SGHNT and CDR2 YYREEE (reference sequence). V lost 1 base, J lost 1 base, and 1 base stayed unmatched. The sequenced sample was peripheral blood. The clonotype was recovered from a woman in her fifties or sixties with COVID-19, enrolled during active disease. The rearrangement uses TRBV5-4 and TRBJ2-5, with 7 bases aligning to TRBD1. In nucleotides, the CDR3 is TGTGCCAGCAGCTTGTGGACAGGCCAAGAGACCCAGTACTTC. Translation gives CASSLWTGQETQYF.